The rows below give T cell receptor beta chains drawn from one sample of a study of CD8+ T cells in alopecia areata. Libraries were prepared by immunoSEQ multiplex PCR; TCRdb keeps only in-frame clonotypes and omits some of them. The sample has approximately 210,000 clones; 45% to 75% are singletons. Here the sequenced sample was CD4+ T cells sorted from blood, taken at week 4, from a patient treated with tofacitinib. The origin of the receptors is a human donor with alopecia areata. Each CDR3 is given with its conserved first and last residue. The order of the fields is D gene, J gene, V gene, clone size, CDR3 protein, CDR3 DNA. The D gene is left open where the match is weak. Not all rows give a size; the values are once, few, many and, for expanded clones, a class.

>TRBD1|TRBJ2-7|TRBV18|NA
CASSPPILDRASYEQYF
TGTGCCAGCTCACCTCCTATCTTGGACAGGGCCTCCTACGAGCAGTACTTC
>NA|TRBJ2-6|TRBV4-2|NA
CASSRDSSGANVLTF
TGTGCCAGCAGCCGAGATAGCTCTGGGGCCAACGTCCTGACTTTC
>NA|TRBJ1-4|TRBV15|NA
CATQAGGSDEKLFF
TGTGCCACCCAAGCGGGGGGGTCGGATGAAAAACTGTTTTTT
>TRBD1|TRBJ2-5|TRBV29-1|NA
CNETQDREEGQETQYF
TGCAACGAAACCCAGGACAGGGAGGAGGGTCAAGAGACCCAGTACTTC
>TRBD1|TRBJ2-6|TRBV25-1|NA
CASSARQGVNSGANVLTF
TGTGCCAGCAGTGCCCGACAGGGGGTTAACTCTGGGGCCAACGTCCTGACTTTC
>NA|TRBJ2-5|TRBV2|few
CASSVGIETQYF
TGTGCCAGCAGTGTTGGAATAGAGACCCAGTACTTC
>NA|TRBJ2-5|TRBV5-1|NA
CATIQGQETQYF
TGCGCCACAATACAGGGACAAGAGACCCAGTACTTC
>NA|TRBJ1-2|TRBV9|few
CASSANPQGGGYTF
TGTGCCAGCAGTGCCAACCCCCAGGGCGGGGGCTACACCTTC
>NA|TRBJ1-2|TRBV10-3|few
CAISVGPGEGYGYTF
TGTGCCATCAGTGTTGGTCCAGGGGAGGGCTATGGCTACACCTTC
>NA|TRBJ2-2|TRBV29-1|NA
CSVGSTFTGELFF
TGCAGCGTTGGGTCCACCTTTACCGGGGAGCTGTTTTTT
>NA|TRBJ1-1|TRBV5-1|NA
CASSFLPGQNTEAFF
TGCGCCAGCAGCTTTCTTCCCGGACAGAACACTGAAGCTTTCTTT
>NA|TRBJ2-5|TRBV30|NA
CAWSVRGNQETQYF
TGTGCCTGGAGTGTACGCGGCAACCAAGAGACCCAGTACTTC
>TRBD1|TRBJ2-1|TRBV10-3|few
CAISEPGRDRGQVYNEQFF
TGTGCCATCAGTGAACCAGGCCGGGACAGGGGGCAAGTCTACAATGAGCAGTTCTTC
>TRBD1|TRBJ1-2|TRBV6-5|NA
CASRPWTTGTYGYTF
TGTGCCAGCAGACCTTGGACGACAGGGACCTATGGCTACACCTTC
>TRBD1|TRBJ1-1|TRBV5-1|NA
CASSLYVGTGGTEAFF
TGCGCCAGCAGCTTGTATGTCGGGACAGGGGGCACTGAAGCTTTCTTT